A selection of T cell receptor beta chains follows, all from one sample in a study of control samples from healthy donors and cancer patients. Here immunoSEQ multiplex PCR was the method, and the copy in TCRdb shows in-frame clones only, minus some. The data hold 110,000 to 150,000 clones, with more than 90% observed a single time. The sequenced sample consisted of blood. The receptors stem from a man aged 25-45 years in good health. Each CDR3 is given with its conserved first and last residue. D genes are given only for firm matches. Rows give clone size only sometimes, using once, few, many, or a class for an expanded clone.

- | TRBJ1-4 | - | TRBV2 | TGTGCCAGCAGTATATTTTCCGCAACTAATGAAAAACTGTTTTTT | CASSIFSATNEKLFF
- | TRBJ2-2 | - | TRBV9 | TGTGCCAGCAGCGTTCTACAGGGAACCGGGGAGCTGTTTTTT | CASSVLQGTGELFF
- | TRBJ1-2 | - | TRBV7-9 | TGTGCCAGCAGCTTAGCGGAGGGGATAGGCTACACCTTC | CASSLAEGIGYTF
- | TRBJ2-1 | TRBD2 | TRBV28 | TGTGCCAGCAGCGGGACTAACTCCTACAATGAGCAGTTCTTC | CASSGTNSYNEQFF
- | TRBJ1-2 | TRBD1 | TRBV10-2 | TGCGCCAGCAGCCCCTGGGACAGGGGACAAAATAACTATGGCTACACCTTC | CASSPWDRGQNNYGYTF
- | TRBJ1-1 | TRBD1 | TRBV18 | TGTGCCAGCTCACCACCCGGACAGGGCAGACGAACTGAAGCTTTCTTT | CASSPPGQGRRTEAFF
- | TRBJ1-4 | TRBD1 | TRBV28 | TGTGCCAGCCTTGGACAGGGAGTCGAAAAACTGTTTTTT | CASLGQGVEKLFF
- | TRBJ1-5 | - | TRBV27 | TGTGCCAGCCGGTCAGGGTACTATCAGCCCCAGCATTTT | CASRSGYYQPQHF
- | TRBJ1-5 | TRBD1 | TRBV6-2/TRBV6-3 | TGTGCCAGCAGCCAACCGGGACAGGGGTGGCAGCCCCAGCATTTT | CASSQPGQGWQPQHF
- | TRBJ2-1 | - | TRBV15 | TGTGCCACCAGCAGAGAGGCGGAGAATGAGCAGTTCTTC | CATSREAENEQFF
- | TRBJ1-3 | - | TRBV28 | TGTGCCAGCGCGGCAGGGACCTCTGGAAACACCATATATTTT | CASAAGTSGNTIYF
- | TRBJ1-1 | - | TRBV24-1 | TGTGCCACCAATCACCGGGTGGTACCTGAAGCTTTCTTT | CATNHRVVPEAFF
- | TRBJ2-1 | TRBD1 | TRBV6-2/TRBV6-3 | TGTGCCAGCAGTTACGGGACAGGGGGCTTTTACAATGAGCAGTTCTTC | CASSYGTGGFYNEQFF
- | TRBJ2-1 | - | TRBV7-9 | TGTGCCAGCAGCTTAGAAGGAAACAATGAGCAGTTCTTC | CASSLEGNNEQFF
- | TRBJ2-5 | - | TRBV2 | TGTGCCAGCAGTGTGGTAGGTGAGGATGGAGTCCAGTACTTC | CASSVVGEDGVQYF
- | TRBJ1-4 | - | TRBV30 | TGTGCCTGGAGTAGGACCCCCACTAATGAAAAACTGTTTTTT | CAWSRTPTNEKLFF
- | TRBJ2-1 | - | TRBV19 | TGTGCCAGTAGTATAGCCCTCACATACAATGAGCAGTTCTTC | CASSIALTYNEQFF
- | TRBJ2-7 | - | TRBV20-1 | TGCAGTGCTGGGTCAGGGTGGGAGCAGTACTTC | CSAGSGWEQYF
- | TRBJ1-1 | - | TRBV30 | TGTGCCTGGAGTAGACAAGCGAACACTGAAGCTTTCTTT | CAWSRQANTEAFF
- | TRBJ2-7 | TRBD1 | TRBV29-1 | TGCAGCGTTGAGTTCGGACAGGGTTACGAGCAGTACTTC | CSVEFGQGYEQYF
- | TRBJ2-1 | TRBD1 | TRBV6-1 | TGTGCCAGCAGTGAAGCATCCGGGACAGGGGCCAATGAGCAGTTCTTC | CASSEASGTGANEQFF
- | TRBJ1-2 | - | TRBV7-8 | TGTGCCAGCAGCTTAAGTTGGGCAGGCGGCCAGCTATATGGCTACACCTTC | CASSLSWAGGQLYGYTF
- | TRBJ1-1 | - | TRBV27 | TGTGCCAGCAGTTTTACAGTGAACACTGAAGCTTTCTTT | CASSFTVNTEAFF
- | TRBJ2-3 | TRBD2 | TRBV27 | TGTGCCAGCAGTTGGCTAGCGGGAGGAGAGGATACGCAGTATTTT | CASSWLAGGEDTQYF
- | TRBJ1-2 | TRBD1 | TRBV24-1 | TGTGCCACCAAAAGACAGGGGGCGCCTGGCTACACCTTC | CATKRQGAPGYTF
once | TRBJ1-6 | TRBD1 | TRBV28 | TGTGCCAGCAGTTCCCCAGGGGGCGGATCACCCCTCCACTTT | CASSSPGGGSPLHF
- | TRBJ2-7 | TRBD1 | TRBV30 | TGTGCCTGGGGTCGCGGGACAGGCGACTACGAGCAGTACTTC | CAWGRGTGDYEQYF
- | TRBJ1-2 | - | TRBV29-1 | TGCAGCGTTGATGGGGAACGGAACTATGGCTACACCTTC | CSVDGERNYGYTF
- | TRBJ2-3 | - | TRBV19 | TGTGCCAGTAGAGGGACATTGGCGGCAGATACGCAGTATTTT | CASRGTLAADTQYF
- | TRBJ2-5 | TRBD1 | TRBV5-1 | TGCGCCAGCAGCTTCCGGCGACAGGGGGGCCAAGAGACCCAGTACTTC | CASSFRRQGGQETQYF
- | TRBJ1-2 | TRBD1 | TRBV6-5 | TGTGCCAGCAGTTGGGACAGGGGCTCCCTCTATGGCTACACCTTC | CASSWDRGSLYGYTF
- | TRBJ2-7 | - | TRBV21-1 | TGTGCCAGCAGGGGTCCGGGACAGTCAAGCTCCTACGAGCAGTACTTC | CASRGPGQSSSYEQYF